The source of this T cell receptor beta chain is a study of radiation and T cells in renal cell carcinoma. Study-wide results and caveats: From baseline, blood top tumor clonotypes peaked at 2 weeks post-radiation. No pretreatment tumor biopsies were available for baseline clonotypes.

Trimming took off 0 bases at V and 10 bases at J, with 12 bases between the two ends. The CDR3 covers 14 residues. Germline V CDR1 and CDR2: SEHNR, FQNEAQ (reference sequence). On this clone: Its target is unknown.

The method was immunoSEQ multiplex PCR; TCRdb's version includes in-frame clones alone and lacks a portion of them. Here the sample spans about 150,000 clones, about nine tenths being singletons. Documented time point: baseline pretreatment blood. The treatment is: 15 Gy SBRT to primary tumor, nephrectomy 4 weeks later. After SBRT, blood was collected at 2 and 4 weeks, plus baseline. The patient's renal cell carcinoma had clear cell pathology. This chain joins TRBV7-9 and TRBJ2-2; D not resolved. This TCR was sampled from a woman aged 70-85 years with renal cell carcinoma. The material was blood, obtained from a patient whose treatment included radiotherapy and nephrectomy. CDR3 region: CASSLALGIEELFF. The CDR3 coding sequence is TGTGCCAGCAGCTTAGCGCTAGGGATCGAGGAGCTGTTTTTT.